Each of the 9 T cell receptor beta chains below was sequenced from the same sample in a study of CXCR3-negative and CXCR3-positive naive CD8 T cells. UMI-labeled 5' RACE yielded the TRB cDNA libraries. TCRdb re-called the 5' RACE reads; every CDR3 protein appears as one record, without DNA. The sample table includes 100,000 or so distinct CDR3 sequences. Sequencing was carried out using naive CXCR3- CD8+ T cells from blood. Subset meaning: CD45RO-CCR7+CD27+CD95- naive CD8+ T cells lacking CXCR3 (TNR3-). The receptors come from a human donor in good health. Some clones in this sample may be carry-over from other donors' samples.

J is TRBJ2-5 and V is TRBV7-6. Germline V CDR1 and CDR2: SGHVS, FNYEAQ. The CDR3 is 14 amino acids. CDR3 sequence: CASSLYAEQETQYF.

V is TRBV21-1 and J is TRBJ2-1; TCRdb's D gene call, TRBD2, goes unchecked for lack of DNA. TRBV21-1 is a recognized pseudogene. The CDR3 is 18 residues long. CDR3 loop: CASSKAGTSGRVYNEQFF.

CDR3 sequence reads: CASSVQGTGELFF. The chain links TRBV5-4 to TRBJ2-2; TCRdb reports TRBD1, a call that lacks DNA to check it against. The CDR3 is made up of 13 amino acids. The V gene's germline CDR1 is SGHNT and CDR2 YYREEE (reference sequence).

The chain couples TRBV9 to TRBJ2-7; TCRdb's assignment of TRBD1 cannot be checked, as there is no DNA. Germline V gene lookup returns CDR1 SGDLS and CDR2 YYNGEE. This CDR3 region has 16 residues. The CDR3 protein is CASSVGGGQPSYEQYF.

The V and J genes are TRBV7-9 and TRBJ2-1; TCRdb's D gene call, TRBD1, goes unchecked for lack of DNA. This CDR3 is built from 14 residues. Germline loops: CDR1 SEHNR, CDR2 FQNEAQ (reference sequence). This CDR3 reads CASSRTGGDNEQFF.

This chain connects TRBV4-3 to TRBJ2-3; TCRdb's D call, TRBD2, is unchecked because there is no DNA. Per the germline V gene, CDR1 is LGHNA and CDR2 is YSLEER. There are 17 residues in the CDR3. CDR3 residues: CASSQGRRGGPADTQYF.

The V call is TRBV29-1, the J call TRBJ2-7. The CDR3 has 13 amino acids. The germline V gene encodes CDR1 SQVTM and CDR2 ANQGSEA. CDR3 residues: CSVCKAGNYEQYF.

The V call is TRBV29-1, the J call TRBJ2-1; TCRdb reports TRBD2, a call that lacks DNA to check it against. The CDR3 runs to 15 residues. CDR1 is SQVTM, CDR2 ANQGSEA, per germline. CDR3 protein: CSVELREGPRNEQFF.

CDR3 region: CASRAPASGEYNEQFF. This rearrangement joins TRBV2 to TRBJ2-1; TCRdb's D gene call, TRBD2, goes unchecked for lack of DNA. Germline V gene lookup returns CDR1 SNHLY and CDR2 FYNNEI. The CDR3 has 16 residues.